The text below deals with one T cell receptor (beta chain). Its recognized antigen is unknown. Base quality data are lacking; no much larger clone is found one base away. Receptor amplification or capture employed the immunoSEQ multiplex PCR assay. For TCR sequencing, RNA was extracted from every sample and reverse transcribed into cDNA to serve as template. SuperScript III was used to make first-strand cDNA, primed with a 2:1 mix of oligo-dT and random hexamers. A synthetic immune receptor repertoire was used to measure amplification bias, and any remaining bias was corrected computationally. For the original study's pipeline: After raw reads were preprocessed to remove errors, the CDR3 was defined following IMGT conventions as running from the conserved cysteine to phenylalanine. Clonality was calculated as 1 minus Shannon entropy normalized by log2 of the number of productive unique TCRs. CD4 or CD8 identity of scalp clones was inferred by cross-referencing scalp TCRbeta sequences with sorted blood CD4 and CD8 repertoires. Here the immuneACCESS table is served through TCRdb, limited to in-frame sequences with V and J called. Missing clones are a known gap in these copies; in checked studies unresolved V genes cover under half, and the rest lacks a known reason. V and J calls and clone size are copied from that table; D and trimming were computed from the DNA. The sample table lists about 200,000 clones, nearly 60% of them with a count of one. The top ten clonotypes cover approximately 5.1% of the sample.

This record comes from a study of CD8+ T cells in alopecia areata listed by TCRdb under 2018. With regard to the full study: The treated patients took part in an open-label pilot trial in which moderate-to-severe alopecia areata was treated with oral tofacitinib at 5 to 10 mg twice daily. Tofacitinib was given for 6 to 18 months, followed by 6 months of follow-up off drug to assess delayed response and recurrence. In treated patients, disease severity was measured using the SALT score, which gives the percentage of scalp surface area affected. To study T cell clonal expansion in alopecia areata, the researchers applied high-throughput TCRbeta sequencing to both the C3H/HeJ mouse model and human patients. Scalp tissue and sorted CD4+ and CD8+ peripheral blood T cells from patchy and totalis/universalis alopecia areata patients and from healthy controls were covered by human TCRbeta sequencing. Biopsies were taken from tofacitinib-treated patients at baseline and again at 4 and 24 weeks into treatment, and several of those patients also had a later scalp biopsy. Scalp clonality was compared across normal scalp (n=4), patchy alopecia areata scalp (n=8), and alopecia totalis/universalis scalp (n=8). The RNA source kit depended on sample type: the PAXgene miRNA kit for fixed scalp, the miRNeasy kit for PBMCs, and the RNeasy kit for mouse skin. TCRbeta CDR3 regions were amplified by immunoSEQ multiplex PCR using 35 Vbeta forward and 13 Jbeta reverse primers. Study-wide findings and limitations: Compared with normal scalp, lesional scalp had higher clonality and more expanded CD8+ clones, particularly in alopecia totalis/universalis, a pattern that suggests antigenic drive. Scalp TCR repertoire analysis is complicated because resident alphabeta T cells in normal human skin are also sequenced, whereas mouse skin is dominated by gammadelta T cells. Shared TCR sequences between patients were less evident than in mice, which may be partly attributable to HLA diversity in the patient population. Tofacitinib significantly decreased scalp clonality and the number of expanded CD8+ clones among the top 100 scalp clones. Many expanded lesional clones persisted in scalp and blood during tofacitinib treatment, which may partly explain relapse after stopping treatment. The treated cohort was small, with a single nonresponder, so links between baseline CD8+ expansion and response need larger studies.

V lost 11 bases and J lost 4 bases; the stretch between them is 10 bases long. Based on the germline V gene, the CDR1 and CDR2 sequences are ENHRY and SYGVKD. The CDR3 contains 11 residues, cysteine and phenylalanine counted. Solely the CDR3 DNA is kept, with 33 bases framed from the first base. Sample time point, as interpreted from the label and publication: less than 30 weeks on oral tofacitinib. This specimen's treatment or condition label, interpreted: oral pan-JAK inhibitor, 5-10 mg twice daily. From alopecia areata patients, peripheral blood was collected along with lesional scalp punch biopsies. PBMCs were isolated by density centrifugation and stained for CD3, CD4 and CD8, after which CD4+ and CD8+ T cells were sorted on a FACSAria.

The chain links TRBV10-3 with TRBJ2-3, with a tentative D call of TRBD1 or TRBD2, each matching 5 bases. Sequences were derived from CD4+ T cells sorted from blood, sampled at week 24, from a patient treated with tofacitinib. This receptor was obtained from a human donor with alopecia areata. The sequence in DNA is TGTGCCGCGCAGGGAGCAGATACGCAGTATTTT. This gives the protein CAAQGADTQYF.